This T cell receptor (beta chain) was observed in a study of blood T cell repertoires in COVID-19. Study-wide context: Material from acute and convalescent COVID-19 was sourced from the United States, Italy and Spain. The analysed material was cDNA or gDNA that came from T cells, B-cell-depleted T cells, or PBMCs.

With 0 bases clipped from V and 4 bases from J, the junction kept 8 bases outside the gene matches. The CDR3 has 16 amino acids. Germline-derived CDR1 and CDR2 are LNHNV and YYDKDF (reference sequence). This clone has just one count. As originally analysed: From reference gene primer amplification, estimates of nucleated cell counts were derived. The data were produced by immunoSEQ multiplex PCR, yet TCRdb's version contains in-frame clones alone and is incomplete. The D gene and trimming were derived from the DNA, and the V and J assignments and clone size from that table. The sample has about 160,000 clones, around 83% seen once.

The chain links TRBV15 to TRBJ1-2; 7 bases line up with TRBD1. The sequence was obtained from a man between 35 and 55 years old with acute or convalescent COVID-19. Sequenced material: peripheral blood. CDR3 in amino acids: CATSRDRGGQFYGYTF. As DNA, the CDR3 is TGTGCCACCAGCAGAGATCGAGGGGGACAGTTCTATGGCTACACCTTC.